This TCR beta chain was captured by sequencing in a study of blood T cell repertoires in COVID-19. As for the study in general: COVID-19 samples, acute and convalescent, were from the United States, Italy and Spain. T cells, B-cell-depleted T cells, or PBMCs supplied cDNA or gDNA.

Only in-frame clones appear in the TCRdb table, and some are missing; sequencing was by immunoSEQ multiplex PCR. The table records 150,000 to 190,000 clones, roughly 80% of them present only once. Deletions cut 0 bases from V and 3 bases from J, with 15 bases between. The CDR3 is 17 residues long. Germline V gives CDR1 MNHEY, CDR2 SVGEGT. The clonotype comes from a man aged 55 to 70 with acute or convalescent COVID-19. This chain connects TRBV6-2 or TRBV6-3 to TRBJ2-4, with D hard to call. The source material was peripheral blood. CDR3 region: CASSYSATWLGKNIQYF. DNA for the CDR3: TGTGCCAGCAGTTACTCTGCCACGTGGCTTGGCAAAAACATTCAGTACTTC.